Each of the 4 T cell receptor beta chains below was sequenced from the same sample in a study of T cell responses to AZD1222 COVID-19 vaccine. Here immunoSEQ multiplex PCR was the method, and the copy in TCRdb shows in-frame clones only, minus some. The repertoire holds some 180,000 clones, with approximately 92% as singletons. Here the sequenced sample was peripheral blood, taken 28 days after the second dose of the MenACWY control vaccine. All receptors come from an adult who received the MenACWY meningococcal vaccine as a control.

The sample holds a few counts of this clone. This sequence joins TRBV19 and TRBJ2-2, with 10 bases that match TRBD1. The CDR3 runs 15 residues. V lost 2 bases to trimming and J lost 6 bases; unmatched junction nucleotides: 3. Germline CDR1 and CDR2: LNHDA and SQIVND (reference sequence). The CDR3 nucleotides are TGTGCCAGTAGTATAAGAGGACAGGGGGCCGGGGAGCTGTTTTTT. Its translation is CASSIRGQGAGELFF.

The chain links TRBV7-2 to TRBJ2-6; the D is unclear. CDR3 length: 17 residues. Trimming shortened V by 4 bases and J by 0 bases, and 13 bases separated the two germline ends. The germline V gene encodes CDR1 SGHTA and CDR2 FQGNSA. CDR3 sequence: CASSSPRLVSGANVLTF. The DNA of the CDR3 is TGTGCCAGCAGCTCTCCGAGACTTGTCTCTGGGGCCAACGTCCTGACTTTC.

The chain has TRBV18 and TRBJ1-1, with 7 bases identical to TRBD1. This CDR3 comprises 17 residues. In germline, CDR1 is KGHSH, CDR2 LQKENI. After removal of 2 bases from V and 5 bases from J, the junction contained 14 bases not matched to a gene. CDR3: CASSPVNRGGAGTEAFF. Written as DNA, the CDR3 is TGTGCCAGCTCACCAGTTAACAGGGGCGGTGCGGGAACTGAAGCTTTCTTT.

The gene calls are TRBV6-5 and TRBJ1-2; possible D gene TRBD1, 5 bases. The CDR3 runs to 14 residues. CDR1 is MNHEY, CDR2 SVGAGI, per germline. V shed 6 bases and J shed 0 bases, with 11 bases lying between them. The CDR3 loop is CASRGSGSNYGYTF. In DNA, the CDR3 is TGTGCCAGCAGGGGATCAGGGTCTAACTATGGCTACACCTTC.